This TCR beta chain is drawn from a study of T cell repertoires in cytomegalovirus infection. About the research overall: As its CMV epitopes, the study selected recently identified HLA-C-restricted and well-studied HLA-B-restricted targets. CMV infection together with matching HLA type was indicated by public TCR beta signatures.

MiXCR, applied by TCRdb to the reads, yields one record per CDR3 protein. In the table there are roughly 920,000 distinct CDR3 sequences, around 30% of which are singletons. The V end lost 4 bases, the J end lost 0 bases, and 13 bases lay between the germline ends. This CDR3 region has 15 residues. Germline CDR1 is SGDLS and CDR2 is YYNGEE. A word on this clonotype: The antigen remains undetermined.

Study conclusions and caveats: Summed public TCR beta family frequency identified CMV carriers bearing the relevant HLA.

This clonotype was obtained from a human donor in good health (CMV status not recorded). Some clones in this sample may be carry-over from other donors' samples. This specimen was cultured CD8+ T cells from PBMCs, taken from culture after CMV antigen stimulation. The chain couples TRBV9 to TRBJ1-2; TRBD1 is a possible D gene (5 bases). The CDR3 region is CASSPRDGPNYGYTF. The CDR3 DNA follows: TGTGCCAGCAGCCCCCGGGACGGTCCTAACTATGGCTACACCTTC.